These 22 T cell receptor beta chains originate from one sample sequenced in a study of early stage breast cancer tumors. Produced via immunoSEQ multiplex PCR; TCRdb's table is partial and in-frame only. The repertoire has tens of thousands of clones, more than 65% of them found once; the top ten carry roughly 3.2%. What was sequenced was blood. Every receptor here comes from a person between 55 and 69 years old with breast cancer.

The chain recombines TRBV2 with TRBJ1-1; D may be TRBD1 (5 bases). Per germline, CDR1 SNHLY and CDR2 FYNNEI. This CDR3 has 16 residues. Trimming took 6 bases from V and 0 from J, leaving 17 bases between them. The CDR3 DNA reads TGTGCCAGCAGCCTTTTCCGGGGCGGGATGAACACTGAAGCTTTCTTT. It yields the protein CASSLFRGGMNTEAFF.

The sample holds a few counts of this clone. CDR3 sequence reads: CASSSEIHEQYF. CDR3 nucleotides: TGTGCCAGCAGCTCCGAGATCCACGAGCAGTACTTC. The chain carries TRBV7-2 and TRBJ2-7; D not resolved. Germline CDR1 reads SGHTA; CDR2 reads FQGNSA. Trimming cost V 4 bases and J 5 bases, with 9 bases left between them. The CDR3 is 12 amino acids.

The chain links TRBV6-1 to TRBJ2-3; D ambiguous. The germline V and J ends were trimmed by 3 bases and 5 bases, with 6 bases remaining between them. Per germline, CDR1 MNHNS and CDR2 SASEGT. The CDR3 contains 12 residues. The CDR3 DNA reads TGTGCCAGCAGTGAGCGAGAAGATACGCAGTATTTT. It codes for CASSEREDTQYF.

The chain recombines TRBV18 with TRBJ2-1; no clear D. With 4 bases removed from V and 8 bases from J, the gap between germline ends came to 9 bases. CDR1 is KGHSH, CDR2 LQKENI, per germline. This CDR3 contains 12 residues. The DNA for the CDR3 is TGTGCCAGCTCACTTCTACAGCATGAGCAGTTCTTC. It codes for CASSLLQHEQFF.

The chain has TRBV7-2 and TRBJ2-1; 7 nucleotides line up with TRBD2. CDR3 length: 17 residues. Per germline, CDR1 SGHTA and CDR2 FQGNSA. V was clipped by 5 bases and J by 0 bases; unmatched bases: 10. The CDR3 bases are TGTGCCAGCAGCAGACAAGGAGCGGGAAGCTCCTACAATGAGCAGTTCTTC. Encoded protein: CASSRQGAGSSYNEQFF.

The V gene is TRBV4-1, the J gene TRBJ1-6, with 10 positions matching TRBD1. The CDR3 covers 16 residues. The V gene end was trimmed by 0 bases and the J gene end by 11 bases; junction bases not matched to a gene: 7. Germline CDR1 is MGHRA and CDR2 is YSYEKL. This chain's CDR3 is CASSQDRGTGDPPLHF. DNA of the CDR3: TGCGCCAGCAGCCAAGATCGCGGGACAGGGGATCCACCCCTCCACTTT.

V and J are TRBV7-9 and TRBJ2-7; the D gene is possibly TRBD1 (6 bases). The V and J ends lost 4 bases and 1 base respectively, with 11 bases between them. This CDR3 contains 14 residues. In germline, CDR1 is SEHNR, CDR2 FQNEAQ (reference sequence). In DNA, the CDR3 is TGTGCCAGCAGCTCAAACGGACAGTCCTACGAGCAGTACTTC. This codes for CASSSNGQSYEQYF.

The genes are TRBV19 and TRBJ1-1; D call uncertain. The length of the CDR3 is 13 residues. Germline CDR1 reads LNHDA; CDR2 reads SQIVND (reference sequence). V lost 1 base and J lost 2, with 5 bases in between. CDR3 loop: CASSIGPNTEAFF. Here the CDR3 DNA reads TGTGCCAGTAGTATAGGGCCTAACACTGAAGCTTTCTTT.

The V gene is TRBV29-1, the J gene TRBJ1-4; a weak D match, TRBD1 (5 bases). With 7 bases removed from V and 5 bases from J, the gap between germline ends came to 20 bases. The CDR3 is made up of 15 amino acids. CDR1 is SQVTM and CDR2 is ANQGSEA in the germline V gene. The CDR3 reads CSATRQGWGNEKLFF. Here the CDR3 DNA reads TGCAGCGCCACCCGGCAGGGTTGGGGGAATGAAAAACTGTTTTTT.

The V and J genes are TRBV11-1 and TRBJ2-7, with 14 bases aligning to TRBD2. Germline CDR1 SGHAT, CDR2 FQDESV (reference sequence). The ends lost 4 bases at V and 7 bases at J; junction bases unmatched: 12. This CDR3 contains 17 residues. CDR3 loop: CASSSRTSGRFSNEQYF. In nucleotides, the CDR3 is TGTGCCAGCAGCTCTAGGACTAGCGGGAGGTTCTCTAATGAGCAGTACTTC.

V usage is TRBV11-3 and J usage is TRBJ2-2; 8 bases map to TRBD1. Germline loops: CDR1 SGHNT, CDR2 YENEEA. The CDR3 runs 16 residues. Unmatched junction bases numbered 3, after V lost 3 bases and J lost 0 bases. DNA of the CDR3: TGTGCCAGCAGCTTGTCAGGGGGCCCGAACACCGGGGAGCTGTTTTTT. Its translation: CASSLSGGPNTGELFF.

This clone was found a few times. The chain joins TRBV7-9 to TRBJ1-2; no clear D. V was shortened by 1 base and J by 8 bases, with 14 bases between the two germline ends. This CDR3 has 14 amino acids. From germline, CDR1 is SEHNR and CDR2 FQNEAQ (reference sequence). CDR3 coding DNA: TGTGCCAGCAGCTTAGATGGGGAGGCCCAGGGCTACACCTTC. The encoded protein is CASSLDGEAQGYTF.

In its sample, this clone was seen once. The rearrangement links TRBV7-9 to TRBJ2-6, with 7 bases aligning to TRBD1. This CDR3 is 15 amino acids long. The trim removed 8 bases at V and 2 bases at J, leaving 6 bases unmatched. Germline V gene lookup returns CDR1 SEHNR and CDR2 FQNEAQ (reference sequence). As DNA, the CDR3 is TGTGCCAGCGCCATCGACAGGGCTGGGGCCAACGTCCTGACTTTC. Amino acids: CASAIDRAGANVLTF.

The chain recombines TRBV7-2 with TRBJ2-2; the match to TRBD2 covers 10 bases. Losses at the gene ends were 7 bases for V and 7 bases for J; bases not matched to a gene: 3. In germline, CDR1 is SGHTA, CDR2 FQGNSA. The CDR3 runs 13 residues. Written as DNA, the CDR3 is TGTGCCAGCACTAGACTAGCGGGCGGGGAGCTGTTTTTT. Amino acid sequence: CASTRLAGGELFF. Together with reference TRBV7-2 and TRBJ2-2, the CDR3 gives the full variable domain: GAGVSQSPSNKVTEKGKDVELRCDPISGHTALYWYRQSLGQGLEFLIYFQGNSAPDKSGLPSDRFSAERTGGSVSTLTIQRTQQEDSAVYLCASTRLAGGELFFGEGSRLTVL.

The chain couples TRBV10-3 to TRBJ1-6; TRBD1 aligns across 7 bases. This CDR3 comprises 13 residues. With V trimmed by 6 bases and J by 7 bases, 3 bases remained unmatched. Germline CDR1 ENHRY, CDR2 SYGVKD. Written as DNA, the CDR3 is TGTGCCATCAGCCGGGACAGCAATTCACCCCTCCACTTT. Protein: CAISRDSNSPLHF.

Written as DNA, the CDR3 is TGTGCCAGCAGCCCCCGGACAGGGGAGAACACTGAAGCTTTCTTT. This encodes CASSPRTGENTEAFF. V gene TRBV5-4 combines with J gene TRBJ1-1; 9 nucleotides agree with TRBD1. This CDR3 has 15 amino acids. The trim removed 4 bases at V and 1 base at J, leaving 5 bases unmatched. CDR1 is SGHNT, CDR2 YYREEE, per germline (reference sequence).

The chain couples TRBV30 to TRBJ2-1; unclear D gene. The V end lost 0 bases, the J end lost 7 bases, and 7 bases lay between the germline ends. The CDR3 is 12 amino acids. CDR1 and CDR2 (germline): GTSNPN, SVGIG (reference sequence). CDR3 residues: CAWSVGANEQFF. CDR3 nucleotides: TGTGCCTGGAGTGTCGGAGCGAATGAGCAGTTCTTC.

In DNA form, the CDR3 reads TGCGCCAGCAGCTTGGACTCGACCACAGATACGCAGTATTTT. Residues: CASSLDSTTDTQYF. The chain joins TRBV5-1 to TRBJ2-3; D is uncertain. Trimming pared 0 bases from V and 2 bases from J, leaving 7 bases between. The V gene's germline CDR1 is SGHRS and CDR2 YFSETQ. This CDR3 has 14 residues.

This clone was counted only a few times. This sequence joins TRBV19 and TRBJ1-1; D is uncertain. CDR1 LNHDA and CDR2 SQIVND come from the germline V gene (reference sequence). The CDR3 has 13 amino acids. The V end lost 5 bases, the J end lost 1 base, and 8 bases lay between the germline ends. The CDR3 sequence: CASSPQRNTEAFF. The CDR3 coding sequence is TGTGCCAGTAGTCCCCAGCGGAACACTGAAGCTTTCTTT.

The chain couples TRBV12-5 to TRBJ2-1, with 10 bases fitting TRBD1. The germline V gene has CDR1 LGHNT and CDR2 FRNRAP. Trimming took 6 bases from V and 6 from J; bases not matched to a gene: 11. The CDR3 covers 16 residues. In DNA form, the CDR3 reads TGTGCTAGTGGCGACCTAGGGACAGGGGAACGCAATGAGCAGTTCTTC. Amino acids: CASGDLGTGERNEQFF.

The V gene is TRBV4-1, the J gene TRBJ2-3; TRBD1 agrees at 9 bases. The CDR3 contains 16 residues. V lost 1 base to trimming and J lost 4 bases; unmatched junction nucleotides: 6. Germline V gene data show CDR1 as MGHRA and CDR2 as YSYEKL. The CDR3 DNA is TGCGCCAGCAGCCAAGGCGGACAGGGGAGGGCAGATACGCAGTATTTT. Protein sequence: CASSQGGQGRADTQYF.

The chain has TRBV27 and TRBJ2-3; D might be TRBD1 (6 bases). The CDR3 extends over 17 amino acids. The V and J ends lost 0 bases and 5 bases respectively, with 18 bases between them. Germline assignment: CDR1 MNHEY and CDR2 SMNVEV (reference sequence). The CDR3 DNA sequence: TGTGCCAGCAGTTTATCTGCCGAAAAGGGGGTAGGAGATACGCAGTATTTT. Protein product: CASSLSAEKGVGDTQYF.